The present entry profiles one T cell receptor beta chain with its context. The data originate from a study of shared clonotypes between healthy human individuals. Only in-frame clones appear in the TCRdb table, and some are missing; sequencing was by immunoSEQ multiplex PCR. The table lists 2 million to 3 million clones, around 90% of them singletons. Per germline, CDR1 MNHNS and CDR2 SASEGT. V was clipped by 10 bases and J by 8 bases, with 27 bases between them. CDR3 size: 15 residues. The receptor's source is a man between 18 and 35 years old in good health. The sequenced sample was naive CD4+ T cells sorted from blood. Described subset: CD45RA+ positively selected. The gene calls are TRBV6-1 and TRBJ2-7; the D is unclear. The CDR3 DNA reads TGTGCCACAACTCGAAGCTCCGACTCCTTCTCCCAGCAGTACTTC. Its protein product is CATTRSSDSFSQQYF.